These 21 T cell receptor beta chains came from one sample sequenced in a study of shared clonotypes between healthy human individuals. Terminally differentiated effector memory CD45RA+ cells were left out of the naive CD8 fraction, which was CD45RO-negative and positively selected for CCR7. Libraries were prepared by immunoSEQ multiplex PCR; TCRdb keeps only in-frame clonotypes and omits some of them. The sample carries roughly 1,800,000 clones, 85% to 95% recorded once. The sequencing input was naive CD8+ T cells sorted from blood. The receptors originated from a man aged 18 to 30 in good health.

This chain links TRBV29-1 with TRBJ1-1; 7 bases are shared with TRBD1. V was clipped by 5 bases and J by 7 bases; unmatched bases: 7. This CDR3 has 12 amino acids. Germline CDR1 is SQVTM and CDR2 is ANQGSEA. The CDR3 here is CSVSDTGVEAFF. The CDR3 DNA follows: TGCAGCGTTTCTGATACAGGGGTTGAAGCTTTCTTT.

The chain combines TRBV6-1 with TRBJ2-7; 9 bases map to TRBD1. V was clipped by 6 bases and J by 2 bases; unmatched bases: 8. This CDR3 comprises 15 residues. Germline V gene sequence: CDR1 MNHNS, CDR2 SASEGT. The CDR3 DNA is TGTGCCAGCAGGGCCGGGACAGGGTCCCCCTACGAGCAGTACTTC. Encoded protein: CASRAGTGSPYEQYF.

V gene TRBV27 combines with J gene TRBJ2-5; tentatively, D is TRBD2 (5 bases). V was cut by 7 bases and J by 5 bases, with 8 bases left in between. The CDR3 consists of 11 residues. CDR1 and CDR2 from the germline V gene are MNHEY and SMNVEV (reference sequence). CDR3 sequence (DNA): TGTGCCAGCACTGAGGGCGAGACCCAGTACTTC. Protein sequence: CASTEGETQYF.

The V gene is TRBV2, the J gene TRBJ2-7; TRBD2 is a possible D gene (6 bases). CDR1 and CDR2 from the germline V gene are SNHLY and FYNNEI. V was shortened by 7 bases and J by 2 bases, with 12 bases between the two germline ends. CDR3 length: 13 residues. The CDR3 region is CASMDGGAYEQYF. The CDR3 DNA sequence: TGTGCCAGCATGGACGGGGGAGCCTACGAGCAGTACTTC. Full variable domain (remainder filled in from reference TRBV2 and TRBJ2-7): EPEVTQTPSHQVTQMGQEVILRCVPISNHLYFYWYRQILGQKVEFLVSFYNNEISEKSEIFDDQFSVERPDGSNFTLKIRSTKLEDSAMYFCASMDGGAYEQYFGPGTRLTVT.

CDR3 loop: CATSTGNQPQHF. DNA of the CDR3: TGTGCCACCAGCACGGGCAATCAGCCCCAGCATTTT. J is TRBJ1-5 and V is TRBV15; D is unclear. Germline V gene sequence: CDR1 LNHNV, CDR2 YYDKDF (reference sequence). The V and J ends lost 4 bases and 2 bases respectively, with 3 bases between them. The CDR3 is 12 residues long.

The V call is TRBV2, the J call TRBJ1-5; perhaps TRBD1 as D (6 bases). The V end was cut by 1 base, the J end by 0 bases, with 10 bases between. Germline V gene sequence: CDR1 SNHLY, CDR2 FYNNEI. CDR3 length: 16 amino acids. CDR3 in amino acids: CASSEGTADSNQPQHF. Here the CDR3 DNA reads TGTGCCAGCAGTGAAGGGACAGCCGATAGCAATCAGCCCCAGCATTTT.

Written as DNA, the CDR3 is TGTGCCAGCAGTGAAATTCAGAGCTACGAGCAGTACTTC. Residues: CASSEIQSYEQYF. V gene TRBV25-1 combines with J gene TRBJ2-7; D uncertain. CDR3 length: 13 residues. Germline V gene data show CDR1 as MGHDK and CDR2 as SYGVNS. Trimming shortened V by 2 bases and J by 3 bases, and 8 bases separated the two germline ends.

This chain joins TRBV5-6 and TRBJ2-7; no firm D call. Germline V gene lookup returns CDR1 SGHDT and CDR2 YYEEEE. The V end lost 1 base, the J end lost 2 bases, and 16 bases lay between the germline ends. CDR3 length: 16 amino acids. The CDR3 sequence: CASSLLASESAYEQYF. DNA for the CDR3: TGTGCCAGCAGCTTGTTGGCCTCGGAGTCTGCCTACGAGCAGTACTTC.

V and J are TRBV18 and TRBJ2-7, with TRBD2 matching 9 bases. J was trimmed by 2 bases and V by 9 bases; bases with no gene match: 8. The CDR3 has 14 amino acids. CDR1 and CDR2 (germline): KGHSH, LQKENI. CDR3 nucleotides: TGTGCCAGTTCGCCTAGCGGGGAACCCTACGAGCAGTACTTC. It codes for CASSPSGEPYEQYF. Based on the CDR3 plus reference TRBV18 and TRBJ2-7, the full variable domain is NAGVMQNPRHLVRRRGQEARLRCSPMKGHSHVYWYRQLPEEGLKFMVYLQKENIIDESGMPKERFSAEFPKEGPSILRIQQVVRGDSAAYFCASSPSGEPYEQYFGPGTRLTVT.

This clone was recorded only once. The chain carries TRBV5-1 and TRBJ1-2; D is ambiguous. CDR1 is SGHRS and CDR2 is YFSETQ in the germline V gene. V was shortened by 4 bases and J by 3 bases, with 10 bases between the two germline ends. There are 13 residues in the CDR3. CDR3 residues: CASSDPGDYGYTF. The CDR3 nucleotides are TGCGCCAGCAGCGACCCAGGCGACTATGGCTACACCTTC.

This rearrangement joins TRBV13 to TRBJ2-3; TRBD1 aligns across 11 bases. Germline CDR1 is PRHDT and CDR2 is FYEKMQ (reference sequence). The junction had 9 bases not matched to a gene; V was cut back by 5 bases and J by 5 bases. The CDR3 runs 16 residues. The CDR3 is CASSPGQGALGDTQYF. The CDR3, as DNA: TGTGCCAGCAGCCCCGGACAGGGGGCGCTTGGAGATACGCAGTATTTT.

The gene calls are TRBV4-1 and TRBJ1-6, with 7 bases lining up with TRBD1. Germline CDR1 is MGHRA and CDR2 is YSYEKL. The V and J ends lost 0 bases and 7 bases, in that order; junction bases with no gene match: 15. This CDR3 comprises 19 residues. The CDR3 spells CASSQDMSTGWKLNSPLHF. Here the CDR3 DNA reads TGCGCCAGCAGCCAAGATATGTCGACAGGGTGGAAACTCAATTCACCCCTCCACTTT.

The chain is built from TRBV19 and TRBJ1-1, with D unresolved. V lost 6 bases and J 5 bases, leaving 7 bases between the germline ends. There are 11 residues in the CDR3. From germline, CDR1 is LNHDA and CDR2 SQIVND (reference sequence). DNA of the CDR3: TGTGCCAGTAGGCGTCCTACTGAAGCTTTCTTT. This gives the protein CASRRPTEAFF.

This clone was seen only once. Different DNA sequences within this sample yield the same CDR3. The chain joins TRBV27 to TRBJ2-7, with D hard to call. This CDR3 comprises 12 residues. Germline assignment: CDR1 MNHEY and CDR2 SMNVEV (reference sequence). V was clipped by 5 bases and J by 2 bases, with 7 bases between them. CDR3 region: CASSPGAYEQYF. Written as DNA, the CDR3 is TGTGCCAGCAGTCCAGGCGCCTACGAGCAGTACTTC.

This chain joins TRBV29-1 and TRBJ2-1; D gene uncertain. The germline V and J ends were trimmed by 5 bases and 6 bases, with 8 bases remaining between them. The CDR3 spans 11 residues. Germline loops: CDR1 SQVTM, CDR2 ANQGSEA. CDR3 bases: TGCAGCGTTCCTCACGCCAATGAGCAGTTCTTC. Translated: CSVPHANEQFF.

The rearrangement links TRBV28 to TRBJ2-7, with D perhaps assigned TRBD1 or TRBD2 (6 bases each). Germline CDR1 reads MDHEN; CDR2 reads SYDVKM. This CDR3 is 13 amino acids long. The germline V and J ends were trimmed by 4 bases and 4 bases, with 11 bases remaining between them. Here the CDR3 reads CASSSGGRYEQYF. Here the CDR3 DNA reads TGTGCCAGCAGTTCCGGGGGCAGATACGAGCAGTACTTC.

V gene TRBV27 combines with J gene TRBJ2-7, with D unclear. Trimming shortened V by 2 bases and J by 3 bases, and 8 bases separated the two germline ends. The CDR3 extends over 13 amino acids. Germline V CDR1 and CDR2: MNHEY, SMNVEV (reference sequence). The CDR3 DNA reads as TGTGCCAGCAGTTTAGGTGCGCGCTACGAGCAGTACTTC. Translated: CASSLGARYEQYF.

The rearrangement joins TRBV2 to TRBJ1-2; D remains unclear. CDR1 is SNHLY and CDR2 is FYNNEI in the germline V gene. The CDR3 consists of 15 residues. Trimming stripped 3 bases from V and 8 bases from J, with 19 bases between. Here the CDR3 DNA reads TGTGCCAGCAGTGATAGAGGTCAGCTAATCGTAGGCTACACCTTC. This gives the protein CASSDRGQLIVGYTF. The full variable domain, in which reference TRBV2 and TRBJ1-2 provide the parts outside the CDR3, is EPEVTQTPSHQVTQMGQEVILRCVPISNHLYFYWYRQILGQKVEFLVSFYNNEISEKSEIFDDQFSVERPDGSNFTLKIRSTKLEDSAMYFCASSDRGQLIVGYTFGSGTRLTVV.

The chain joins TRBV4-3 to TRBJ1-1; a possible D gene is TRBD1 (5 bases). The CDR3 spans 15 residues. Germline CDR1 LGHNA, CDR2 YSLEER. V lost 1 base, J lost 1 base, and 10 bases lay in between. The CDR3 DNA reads TGCGCCAGCAGCCAAGTGTCAACAGGGAACACTGAAGCTTTCTTT. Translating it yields CASSQVSTGNTEAFF.

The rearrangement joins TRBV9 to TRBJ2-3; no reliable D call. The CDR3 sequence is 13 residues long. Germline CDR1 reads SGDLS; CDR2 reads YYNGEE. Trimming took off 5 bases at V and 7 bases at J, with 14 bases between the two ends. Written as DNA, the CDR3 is TGTGCCAGCAGGTCATTGACCCAAAATACGCAGTATTTT. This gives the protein CASRSLTQNTQYF. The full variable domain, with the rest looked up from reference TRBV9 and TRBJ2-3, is DSGVTQTPKHLITATGQRVTLRCSPRSGDLSVYWYQQSLDQGLQFLIQYYNGEERAKGNILERFSAQQFPDLHSELNLSSLELGDSALYFCASRSLTQNTQYFGPGTRLTVL.

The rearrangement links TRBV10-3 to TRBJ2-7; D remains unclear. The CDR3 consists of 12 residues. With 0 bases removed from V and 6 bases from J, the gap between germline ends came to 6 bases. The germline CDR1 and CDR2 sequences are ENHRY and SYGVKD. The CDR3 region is CAISESRAEQYF. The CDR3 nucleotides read TGTGCCATCAGTGAGTCAAGGGCCGAGCAGTACTTC.